This T cell receptor beta chain was profiled in a study of blood T cell repertoires in COVID-19. Across the study: The study drew acute and convalescent COVID-19 samples from the United States, Italy and Spain. Sources were T cells, B-cell-depleted T cells, or PBMCs; the material itself was cDNA or gDNA.

There are a few counts of this clone. From germline, CDR1 is MNHEY and CDR2 SVGAGI. V gave up 4 bases and J gave up 2 bases, with 15 bases separating them. The CDR3 consists of 16 residues. Authors' data handling: Amplification from reference gene primers served as the basis for estimated nucleated cell counts. Clones were sequenced by immunoSEQ multiplex PCR, and TCRdb holds only the in-frame ones, with some missing. The V and J calls and clone size come from that table; D and trimming were worked out from the DNA. The sample holds tens of thousands of clones, 60% to 80% seen once. The clonotype comes from a woman aged 45-59 years with acute or convalescent COVID-19. The chain joins TRBV6-5 to TRBJ1-5, with D tentatively TRBD1 (5 bases). Sequencing was carried out using peripheral blood. The CDR3 spells CASSFTGPWGNQPQHF. The CDR3 nucleotides read TGTGCCAGCAGTTTTACAGGCCCCTGGGGCAATCAGCCCCAGCATTTT.